This T cell receptor beta chain is from a study of glioma-infiltrating T cells after dendritic cell vaccination. The CDR3 is 15 residues long. J gave up 1 base and V 2 bases, and 3 bases lay outside the gene matches. In germline, CDR1 is SQVTM, CDR2 ANQGSEA. Sequencing used immunoSEQ multiplex PCR; TCRdb keeps in-frame clones, though not all of them. The sample includes fewer than 85,000 clones, approximately 80% seen only once; the top ten take 7.9%. Here the sequenced sample was blood, taken before dendritic cell vaccination. J is TRBJ2-1 and V is TRBV29-1; 9 bases are a match to TRBD1. This receptor was obtained from a human donor with glioblastoma. The DNA for the CDR3 is TGCAGCGTTGAATGGGACAGGGAATCCTACAATGAGCAGTTCTTC. Amino acids: CSVEWDRESYNEQFF.